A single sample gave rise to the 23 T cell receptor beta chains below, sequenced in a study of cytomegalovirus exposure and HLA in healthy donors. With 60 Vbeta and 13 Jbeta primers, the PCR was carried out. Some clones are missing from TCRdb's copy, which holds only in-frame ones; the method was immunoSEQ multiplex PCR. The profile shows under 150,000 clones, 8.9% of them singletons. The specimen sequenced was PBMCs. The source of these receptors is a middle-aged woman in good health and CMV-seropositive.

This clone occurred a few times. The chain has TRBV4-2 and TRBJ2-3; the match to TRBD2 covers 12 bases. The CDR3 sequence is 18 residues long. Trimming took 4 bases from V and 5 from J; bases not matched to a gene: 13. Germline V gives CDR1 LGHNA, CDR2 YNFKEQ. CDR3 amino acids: CASSLRGASGGALDTQYF. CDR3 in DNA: TGTGCCAGCAGCCTCCGAGGGGCTAGCGGGGGGGCCCTAGATACGCAGTATTTT.

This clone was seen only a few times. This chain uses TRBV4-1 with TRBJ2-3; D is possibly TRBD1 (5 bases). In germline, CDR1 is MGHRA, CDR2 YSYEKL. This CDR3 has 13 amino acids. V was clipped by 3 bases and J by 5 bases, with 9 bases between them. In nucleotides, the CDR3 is TGCGCCAGCAGCCATCCCCAGGGAGATACGCAGTATTTT. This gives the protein CASSHPQGDTQYF.

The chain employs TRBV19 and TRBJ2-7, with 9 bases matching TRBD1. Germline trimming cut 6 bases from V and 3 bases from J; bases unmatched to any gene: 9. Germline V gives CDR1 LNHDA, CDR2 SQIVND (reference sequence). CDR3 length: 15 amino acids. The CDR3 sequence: CASRRAGTGYYEQYF. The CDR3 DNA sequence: TGTGCCAGTAGAAGAGCCGGGACAGGGTACTACGAGCAGTACTTC.

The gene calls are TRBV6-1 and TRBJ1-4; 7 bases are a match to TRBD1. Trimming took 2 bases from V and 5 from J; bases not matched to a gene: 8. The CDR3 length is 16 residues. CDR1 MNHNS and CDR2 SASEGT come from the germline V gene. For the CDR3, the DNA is TGTGCCAGCAGTGAATTTCCGGGACAGTTAAATGAAAAACTGTTTTTT. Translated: CASSEFPGQLNEKLFF.

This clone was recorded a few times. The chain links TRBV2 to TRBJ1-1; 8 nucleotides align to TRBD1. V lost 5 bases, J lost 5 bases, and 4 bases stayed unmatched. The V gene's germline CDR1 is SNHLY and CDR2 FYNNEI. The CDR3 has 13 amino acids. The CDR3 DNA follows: TGTGCCAGCAGTAGAGACAGGGGTACTGAAGCTTTCTTT. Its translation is CASSRDRGTEAFF.

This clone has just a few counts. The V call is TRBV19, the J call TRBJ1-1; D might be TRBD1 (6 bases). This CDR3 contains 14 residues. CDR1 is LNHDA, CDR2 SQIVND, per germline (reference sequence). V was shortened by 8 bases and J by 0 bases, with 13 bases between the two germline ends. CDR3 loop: CASVMRGMNTEAFF. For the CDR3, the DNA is TGTGCCAGTGTGATGAGGGGGATGAACACTGAAGCTTTCTTT.

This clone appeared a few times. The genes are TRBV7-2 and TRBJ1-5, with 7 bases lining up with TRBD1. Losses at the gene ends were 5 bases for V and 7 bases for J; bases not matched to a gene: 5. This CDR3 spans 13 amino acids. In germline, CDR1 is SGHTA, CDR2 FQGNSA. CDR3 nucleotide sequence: TGTGCCAGCAGCGTCGACAGGGCCCAGCCCCAGCATTTT. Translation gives CASSVDRAQPQHF.

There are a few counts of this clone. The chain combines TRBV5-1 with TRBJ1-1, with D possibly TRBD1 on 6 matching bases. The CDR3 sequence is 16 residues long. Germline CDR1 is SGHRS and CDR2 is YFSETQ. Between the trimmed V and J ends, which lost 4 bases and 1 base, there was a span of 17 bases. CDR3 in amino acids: CASSPIPGQTNTEAFF. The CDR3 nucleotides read TGCGCCAGCAGCCCAATCCCCGGACAGACGAACACTGAAGCTTTCTTT.

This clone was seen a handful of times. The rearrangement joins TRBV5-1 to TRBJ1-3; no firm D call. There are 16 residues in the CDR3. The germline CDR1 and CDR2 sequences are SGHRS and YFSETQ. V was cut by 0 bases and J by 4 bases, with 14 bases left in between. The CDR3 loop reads CASSLESLSAGNTIYF. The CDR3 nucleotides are TGCGCCAGCAGCTTGGAATCTCTAAGTGCCGGAAACACCATATATTTT.

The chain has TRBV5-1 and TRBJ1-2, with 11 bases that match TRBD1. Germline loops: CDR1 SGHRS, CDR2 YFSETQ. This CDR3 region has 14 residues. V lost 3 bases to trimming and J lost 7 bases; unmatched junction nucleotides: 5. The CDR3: CASSSPGTGGGYTF. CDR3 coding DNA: TGCGCCAGCAGCTCCCCAGGGACAGGGGGTGGCTACACCTTC.

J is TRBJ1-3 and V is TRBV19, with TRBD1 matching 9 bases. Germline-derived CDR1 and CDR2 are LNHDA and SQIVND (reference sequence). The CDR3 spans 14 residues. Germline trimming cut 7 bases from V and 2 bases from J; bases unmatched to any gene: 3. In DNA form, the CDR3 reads TGTGCCAGTATGGGGGACAGGGCTGGAAACACCATATATTTT. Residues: CASMGDRAGNTIYF.

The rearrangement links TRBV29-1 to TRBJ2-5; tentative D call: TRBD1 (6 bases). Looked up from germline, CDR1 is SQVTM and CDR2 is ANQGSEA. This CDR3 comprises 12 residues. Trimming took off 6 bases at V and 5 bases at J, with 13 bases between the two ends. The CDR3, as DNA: TGCAGCGTACTACAGGGCCCCGAGACCCAGTACTTC. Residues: CSVLQGPETQYF.

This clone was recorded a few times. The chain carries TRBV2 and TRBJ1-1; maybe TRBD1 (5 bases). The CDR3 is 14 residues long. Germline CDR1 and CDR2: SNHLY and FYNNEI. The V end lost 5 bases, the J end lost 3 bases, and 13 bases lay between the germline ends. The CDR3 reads CASSKEGRDTEAFF. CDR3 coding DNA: TGTGCCAGCAGTAAGGAGGGACGGGACACTGAAGCTTTCTTT.

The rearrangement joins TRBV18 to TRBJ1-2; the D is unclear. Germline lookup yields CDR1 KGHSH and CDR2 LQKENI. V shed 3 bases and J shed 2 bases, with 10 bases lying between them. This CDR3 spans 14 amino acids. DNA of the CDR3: TGTGCCAGCTCACCCGAGGCTTCCAACTATGGCTACACCTTC. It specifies CASSPEASNYGYTF.

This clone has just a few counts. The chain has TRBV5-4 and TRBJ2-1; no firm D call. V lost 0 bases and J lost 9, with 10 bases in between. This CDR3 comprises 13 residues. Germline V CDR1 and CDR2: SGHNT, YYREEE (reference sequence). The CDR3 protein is CASSLDPTGEQFF. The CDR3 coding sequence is TGTGCCAGCAGCTTGGACCCAACGGGTGAGCAGTTCTTC.

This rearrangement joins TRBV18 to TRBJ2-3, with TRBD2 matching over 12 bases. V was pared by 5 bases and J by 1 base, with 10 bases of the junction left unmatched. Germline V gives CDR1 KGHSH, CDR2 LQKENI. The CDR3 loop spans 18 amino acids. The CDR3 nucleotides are TGTGCCAGCTCAGTGACTAGCGGGGGCCTCCCGGGCACAGATACGCAGTATTTT. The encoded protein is CASSVTSGGLPGTDTQYF.

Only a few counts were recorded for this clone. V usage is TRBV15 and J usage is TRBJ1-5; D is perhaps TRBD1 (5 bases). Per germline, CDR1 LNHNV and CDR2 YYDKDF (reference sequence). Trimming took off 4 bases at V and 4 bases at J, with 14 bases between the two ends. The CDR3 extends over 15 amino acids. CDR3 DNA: TGTGCCACCAGCACCCGGCAGGGCGAGAATCAGCCCCAGCATTTT. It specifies CATSTRQGENQPQHF.

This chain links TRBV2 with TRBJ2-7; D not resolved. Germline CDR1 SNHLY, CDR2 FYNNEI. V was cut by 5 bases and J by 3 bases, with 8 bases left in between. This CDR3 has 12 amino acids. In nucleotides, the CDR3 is TGTGCCAGCAGTCCTTTTCGCTACGAGCAGTACTTC. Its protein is CASSPFRYEQYF. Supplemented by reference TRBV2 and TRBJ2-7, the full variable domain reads EPEVTQTPSHQVTQMGQEVILRCVPISNHLYFYWYRQILGQKVEFLVSFYNNEISEKSEIFDDQFSVERPDGSNFTLKIRSTKLEDSAMYFCASSPFRYEQYFGPGTRLTVT.

Written as DNA, the CDR3 is TGTGCCAGCAGCCCGCTAGCGGGGGCGTACAATGAGCAGTTCTTC. Protein product: CASSPLAGAYNEQFF. The chain links TRBV7-6 to TRBJ2-1, with TRBD2 identical over 10 bases. CDR3 length: 15 residues. The J segment lost 4 bases and the V segment lost 5 bases, leaving 5 bases of the junction unmatched. Looked up from germline, CDR1 is SGHVS and CDR2 is FNYEAQ.

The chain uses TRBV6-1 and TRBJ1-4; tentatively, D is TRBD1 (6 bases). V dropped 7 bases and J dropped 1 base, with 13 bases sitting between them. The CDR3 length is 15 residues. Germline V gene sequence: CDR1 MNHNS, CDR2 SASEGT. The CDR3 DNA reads TGTGCCAGCAATCTGGACAGACGAACTAATGAAAAACTGTTTTTT. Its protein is CASNLDRRTNEKLFF.

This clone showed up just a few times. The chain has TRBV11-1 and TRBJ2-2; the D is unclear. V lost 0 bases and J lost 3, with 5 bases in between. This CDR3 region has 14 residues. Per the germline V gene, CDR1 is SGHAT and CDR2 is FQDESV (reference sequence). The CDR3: CASSLAGYTGELFF. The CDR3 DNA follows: TGTGCCAGCAGCTTAGCCGGGTACACCGGGGAGCTGTTTTTT.

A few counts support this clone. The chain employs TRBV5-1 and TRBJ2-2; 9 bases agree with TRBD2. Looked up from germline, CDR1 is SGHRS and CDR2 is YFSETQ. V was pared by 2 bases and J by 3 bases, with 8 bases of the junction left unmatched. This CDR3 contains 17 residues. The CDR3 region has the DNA TGCGCCAGCAGCTTCCTGAAGGCTAGCGGGGACACCGGGGAGCTGTTTTTT. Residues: CASSFLKASGDTGELFF.

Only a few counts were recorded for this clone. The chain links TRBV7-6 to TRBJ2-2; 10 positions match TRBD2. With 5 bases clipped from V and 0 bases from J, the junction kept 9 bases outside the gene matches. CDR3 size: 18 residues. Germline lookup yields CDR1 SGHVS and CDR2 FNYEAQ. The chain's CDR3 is CASSQGASGGANTGELFF. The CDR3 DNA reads TGTGCCAGCAGCCAGGGGGCTAGCGGGGGCGCGAACACCGGGGAGCTGTTTTTT.